This T cell receptor (beta chain) was identified in a study of T cells in Graves' hyperthyroidism and ophthalmopathy. Aged 18 to 65, the patients had hyperthyroidism that was newly diagnosed and had lasted under 2 months. The PBMCs studied were ones that came from 10 ml fresh peripheral blood. This clonotype was recorded only once. TCR beta CDR3 sequences were amplified from RNA transcripts. Using the HTBI primer set, a first-round RT-PCR was run on the TCR CDR3. TCRdb redid the calling of the multiplex PCR reads with MiXCR, one entry per CDR3 protein. The sample includes around 260,000 distinct CDR3 sequences, approximately 26% of them seen just once. The junction had 12 bases not matched to a gene; V was cut back by 5 bases and J by 4 bases. The V gene's germline CDR1 is SQVTM and CDR2 ANQGSEA. This CDR3 region has 15 residues.

This receptor was taken from a man aged 35-49 years with Graves' hyperthyroidism that later progressed to Graves' ophthalmopathy. The sample consisted of blood. The chain carries TRBV29-1 and TRBJ1-2; TRBD1 agrees at 8 bases. The CDR3: CSVLKDREGGYGYTF. The CDR3 bases are TGCAGCGTTCTCAAGGACAGGGAAGGCGGCTATGGCTACACCTTC.